This TCR beta chain is from a study of T cell responses to AZD1222 COVID-19 vaccine. Looked up from germline, CDR1 is MDHEN and CDR2 is SYDVKM. Trimming cost V 7 bases and J 4 bases, with 13 bases left between them. The CDR3 is 13 residues long. Libraries were prepared by immunoSEQ multiplex PCR; TCRdb keeps only in-frame clonotypes and omits some of them. The sample lists over 45,000 clones, 70% to 90% occurring once. Study-level points and caveats: There were mostly white British donors and more females than males, and clonal diversity was possibly underestimated. All repertoire sampling was performed exclusively after the peak T cell response.

As regards this clone: Its antigen is as yet unknown.

The sample consisted of peripheral blood, taken 28 days after the second AZD1222 dose. This clonotype was sampled from an adult who received the AZD1222 COVID-19 vaccine. The chain employs TRBV28 and TRBJ1-2; D gene uncertain. In DNA form, the CDR3 reads TGTGCCAGCAAGGGCGCAGGCATCTATGGCTACACCTTC. Amino acid sequence: CASKGAGIYGYTF.